The sequence of this T cell receptor (beta chain) was determined in a study of OX40 agonist ivuxolimab in advanced cancers. Overall study results and limits: CD8+ T cells averaged more expanded clones than CD4+.

Details on this clone: Antigen specificity is unknown.

Autoimmune disease history or systemic immunosuppression excluded patients. Measured with immunoSEQ multiplex PCR; TCRdb has only the in-frame clones, and not every one. Among 40,000 to 60,000 clones listed, around 82% were seen once. This CDR3 is built from 12 residues. Germline CDR1 and CDR2: SQVTM and ANQGSEA. The V gene end was trimmed by 7 bases and the J gene end by 2 bases; junction bases not matched to a gene: 4. The receptor was derived from an adult with an advanced solid tumor such as melanoma, head and neck, liver or kidney cancer. The chain employs TRBV29-1 and TRBJ1-2; 7 bases are shared with TRBD1. Material: CD4+ or CD8+ T cells sorted from blood, obtained in a trial of the OX40 agonist ivuxolimab. Here the CDR3 DNA reads TGCAGCGCAGAGGACAGGAACTATGGCTACACCTTC. This gives the protein CSAEDRNYGYTF.